The present T cell receptor beta chain was sequenced within a study of T-cell reconstitution after alpha-beta-depleted transplantation in children. Findings of the study overall: One year after transplant, T-cell counts and diversity came mostly from newly produced T cells. Alpha-beta T cells about two months after transplant reportedly derived from several hundred expanded graft clones.

About this clonotype: Its antigen is as yet unknown.

Unique molecular identifiers were incorporated during preparation of the TCRbeta library. Via MiXCR, TCRdb re-called the PCR reads, giving one row per CDR3 protein. This table has 95,000 to 150,000 distinct CDR3 sequences, roughly 23% appearing once. CDR3 length: 13 amino acids. Unmatched junction bases numbered 1, after V lost 11 bases and J lost 1 base. Germline CDR1 is SEHNR and CDR2 is FQNEAQ (reference sequence). This receptor was obtained from a male patient aged 2 to 10 who had a stem cell transplant for chronic granulomatous disease, so the T cells may come from the graft donor. This sequence joins TRBV7-9 and TRBJ2-6; 8 bases fit TRBD1. The sequences come from PBMCs, mostly from graft donor cells, collected 180 days after TCRalphabeta/CD19-depleted stem cell transplant. CDR3 sequence (DNA): TGTGCCCGACAGGGGTCTGGGGCCAACGTCCTGACTTTC. Encoded protein: CARQGSGANVLTF.